This T cell receptor (beta chain) was retrieved from a study of shared clonotypes between healthy human individuals. The assay was immunoSEQ multiplex PCR, and TCRdb's table has in-frame clones only and misses some. The sample gives a few hundred thousand clones, 97% of which show up once; about 0.057% is in the top ten. All donors qualified as healthy HIV-negative adults and had experienced no recent acute infections or vaccinations. Into CD45RA+ naive and CD45RA-negative memory subsets, the CD4+ cells were split. The J segment lost 5 bases and the V segment lost 5 bases, leaving 4 bases of the junction unmatched. Germline V gene data show CDR1 as WNHNN and CDR2 as SYGVQD (reference sequence). This CDR3 has 13 amino acids.

Sequenced input: naive CD4+ T cells sorted from blood. As to subset: CD45RA+ positively selected. The chain carries TRBV10-1 and TRBJ2-7; 9 nucleotides line up with TRBD2. This clonotype was sampled from a woman aged 25 to 39 in good health. This chain's CDR3 is CASSSSGGHEQYF. Here the CDR3 DNA reads TGCGCCAGCAGTAGTAGCGGGGGCCACGAGCAGTACTTC.